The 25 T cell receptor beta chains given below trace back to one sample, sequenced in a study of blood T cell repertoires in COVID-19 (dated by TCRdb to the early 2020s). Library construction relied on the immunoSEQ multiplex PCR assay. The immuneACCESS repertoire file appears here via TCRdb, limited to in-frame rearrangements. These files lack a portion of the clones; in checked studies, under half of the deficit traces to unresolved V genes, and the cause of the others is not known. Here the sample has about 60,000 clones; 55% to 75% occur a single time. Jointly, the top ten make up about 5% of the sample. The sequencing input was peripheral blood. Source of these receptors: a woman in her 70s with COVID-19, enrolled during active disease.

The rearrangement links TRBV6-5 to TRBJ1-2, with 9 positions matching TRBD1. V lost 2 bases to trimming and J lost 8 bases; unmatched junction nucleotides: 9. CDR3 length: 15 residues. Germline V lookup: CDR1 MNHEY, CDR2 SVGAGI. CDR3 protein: CASSYAWTGDYGYTF. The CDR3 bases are TGTGCCAGCAGTTACGCTTGGACAGGGGATTACGGCTACACCTTC.

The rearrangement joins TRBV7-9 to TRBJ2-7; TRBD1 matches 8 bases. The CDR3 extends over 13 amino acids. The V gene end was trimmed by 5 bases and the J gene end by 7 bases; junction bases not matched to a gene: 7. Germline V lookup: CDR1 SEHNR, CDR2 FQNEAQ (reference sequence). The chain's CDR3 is CASSLTGVREQYF. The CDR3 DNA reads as TGTGCCAGCAGCCTGACAGGGGTCAGAGAGCAGTACTTC.

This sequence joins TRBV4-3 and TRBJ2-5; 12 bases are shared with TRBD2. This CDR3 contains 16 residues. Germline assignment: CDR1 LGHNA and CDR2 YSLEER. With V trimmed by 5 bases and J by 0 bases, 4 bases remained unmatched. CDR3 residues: CASSYTSGGYQETQYF. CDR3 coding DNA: TGCGCCAGCAGCTACACTAGCGGGGGGTACCAAGAGACCCAGTACTTC.

DNA of the CDR3: TGTGCCAGCAGACCGGGACAGGGGGATTTCGAGCAGTACGTC. Translated, it gives CASRPGQGDFEQYV. The V and J genes are TRBV21-1 and TRBJ2-7; the table names TRBD1, a call not compared with the DNA. TRBV21-1 is designated a pseudogene. The CDR3 is made up of 14 amino acids.

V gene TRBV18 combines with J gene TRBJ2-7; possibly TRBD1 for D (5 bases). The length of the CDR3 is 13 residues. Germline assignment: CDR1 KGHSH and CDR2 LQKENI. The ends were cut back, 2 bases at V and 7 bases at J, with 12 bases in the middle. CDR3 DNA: TGTGCCAGCTCACCAGGGGCGGCAAGTGAGCAGTACTTC. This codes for CASSPGAASEQYF.

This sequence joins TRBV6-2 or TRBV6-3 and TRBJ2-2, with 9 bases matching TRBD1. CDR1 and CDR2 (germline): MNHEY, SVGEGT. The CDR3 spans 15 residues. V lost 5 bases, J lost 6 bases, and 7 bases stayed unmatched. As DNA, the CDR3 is TGTGCCAGCAGTACCCCGGACAGGGGTCCCGGGGAGCTGTTTTTT. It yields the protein CASSTPDRGPGELFF.

The CDR3 coding sequence is TGTGCCAGCAGCTTAGCCAACAGGGGAAGCAATGAGCAGTTCTTC. Protein product: CASSLANRGSNEQFF. The genes are TRBV7-2 and TRBJ2-1; 7 nucleotides align to TRBD1. J was trimmed by 6 bases and V by 0 bases; bases with no gene match: 5. This CDR3 is 15 amino acids long. The germline gives CDR1 SGHTA, CDR2 FQGNSA. Full variable domain (missing parts from reference TRBV7-2 and TRBJ2-1): GAGVSQSPSNKVTEKGKDVELRCDPISGHTALYWYRQSLGQGLEFLIYFQGNSAPDKSGLPSDRFSAERTGGSVSTLTIQRTQQEDSAVYLCASSLANRGSNEQFFGPGTRLTVL.

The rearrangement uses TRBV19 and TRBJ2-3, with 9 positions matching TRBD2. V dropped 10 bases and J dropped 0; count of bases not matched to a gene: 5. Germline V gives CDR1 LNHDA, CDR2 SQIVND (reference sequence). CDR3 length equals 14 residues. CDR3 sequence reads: CATSGTSSTDTQYF. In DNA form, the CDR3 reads TGTGCCACCTCCGGGACTAGCAGCACAGATACGCAGTATTTT.

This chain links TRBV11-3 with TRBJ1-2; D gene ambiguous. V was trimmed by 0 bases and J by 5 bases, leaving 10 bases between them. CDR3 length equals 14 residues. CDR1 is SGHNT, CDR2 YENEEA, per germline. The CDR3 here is CASSLDSTAYGYTF. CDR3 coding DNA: TGTGCCAGCAGCTTAGATAGCACGGCTTATGGCTACACCTTC.

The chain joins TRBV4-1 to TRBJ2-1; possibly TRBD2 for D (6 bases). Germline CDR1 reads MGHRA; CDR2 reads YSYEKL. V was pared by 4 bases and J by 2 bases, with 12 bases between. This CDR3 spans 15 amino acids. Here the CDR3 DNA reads TGCGCCAGCAGCCGTGGGCTAGCGACCTACAATGAGCAGTTCTTC. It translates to CASSRGLATYNEQFF.

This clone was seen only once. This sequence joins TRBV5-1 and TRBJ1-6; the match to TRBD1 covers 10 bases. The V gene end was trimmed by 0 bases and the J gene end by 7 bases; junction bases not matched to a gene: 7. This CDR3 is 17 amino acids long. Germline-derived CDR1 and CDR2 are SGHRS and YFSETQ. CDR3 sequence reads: CASSLGGWGQGNSPLHF. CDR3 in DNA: TGCGCCAGCAGCTTGGGAGGTTGGGGACAGGGGAATTCACCCCTCCACTTT.

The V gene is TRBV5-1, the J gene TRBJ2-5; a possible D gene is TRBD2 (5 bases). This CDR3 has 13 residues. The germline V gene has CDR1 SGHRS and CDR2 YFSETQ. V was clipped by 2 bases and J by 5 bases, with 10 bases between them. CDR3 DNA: TGCGCCAGCAGCTTCACTAGGAGTGAGACCCAGTACTTC. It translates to CASSFTRSETQYF.

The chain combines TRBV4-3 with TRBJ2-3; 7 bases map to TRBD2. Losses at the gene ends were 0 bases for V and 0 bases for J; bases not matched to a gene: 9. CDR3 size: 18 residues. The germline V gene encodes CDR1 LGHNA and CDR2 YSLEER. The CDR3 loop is CASSQDLAWGGSTDTQYF. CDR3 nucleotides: TGCGCCAGCAGCCAAGATCTAGCCTGGGGGGGGAGCACAGATACGCAGTATTTT.

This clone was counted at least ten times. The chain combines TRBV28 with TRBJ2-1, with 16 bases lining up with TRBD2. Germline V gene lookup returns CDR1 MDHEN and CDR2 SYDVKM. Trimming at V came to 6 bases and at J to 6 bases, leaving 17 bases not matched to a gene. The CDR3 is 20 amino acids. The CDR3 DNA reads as TGTGCCAGCAGGCTTCCACCGGGACTAGCGGGGGGGCCGCTATCCAATGAGCAGTTCTTC. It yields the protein CASRLPPGLAGGPLSNEQFF.

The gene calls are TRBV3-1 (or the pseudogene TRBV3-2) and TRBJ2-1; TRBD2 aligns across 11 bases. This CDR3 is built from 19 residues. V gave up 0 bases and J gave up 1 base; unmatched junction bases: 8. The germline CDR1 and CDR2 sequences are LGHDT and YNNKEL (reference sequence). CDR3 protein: CASSQDDSGRGGSYNEQFF. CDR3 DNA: TGTGCCAGCAGCCAAGACGATAGCGGGAGGGGAGGGTCCTACAATGAGCAGTTCTTC.

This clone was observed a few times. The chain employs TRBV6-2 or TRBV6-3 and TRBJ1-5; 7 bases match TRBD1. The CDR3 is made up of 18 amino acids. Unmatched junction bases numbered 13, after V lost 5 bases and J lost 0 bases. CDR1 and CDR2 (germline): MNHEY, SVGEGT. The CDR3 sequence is CASSHLLTGALSNQPQHF. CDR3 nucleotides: TGTGCCAGCAGTCACCTCCTCACAGGGGCGCTTAGCAATCAGCCCCAGCATTTT.

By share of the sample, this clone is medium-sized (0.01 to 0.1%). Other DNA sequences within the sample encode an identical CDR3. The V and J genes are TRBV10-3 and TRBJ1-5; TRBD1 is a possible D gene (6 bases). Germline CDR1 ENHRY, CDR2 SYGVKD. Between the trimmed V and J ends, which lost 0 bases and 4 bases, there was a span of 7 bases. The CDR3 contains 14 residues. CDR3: CAISESGGNQPQHF. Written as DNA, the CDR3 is TGTGCCATCAGTGAGTCAGGGGGTAATCAGCCCCAGCATTTT.

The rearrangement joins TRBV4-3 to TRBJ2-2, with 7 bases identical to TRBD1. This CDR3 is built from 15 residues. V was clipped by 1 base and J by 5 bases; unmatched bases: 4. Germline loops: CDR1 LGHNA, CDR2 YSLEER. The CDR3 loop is CASSQVGGRTGELFF. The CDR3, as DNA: TGCGCCAGCAGCCAAGTAGGGGGCAGGACCGGGGAGCTGTTTTTT.

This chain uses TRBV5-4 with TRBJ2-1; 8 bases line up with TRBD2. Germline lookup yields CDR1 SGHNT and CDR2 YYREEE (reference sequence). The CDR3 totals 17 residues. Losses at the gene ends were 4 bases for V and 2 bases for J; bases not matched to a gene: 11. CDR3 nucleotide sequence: TGTGCCAGCAGCCGACCAGGGGCGGGGGGCGCCTACAATGAGCAGTTCTTC. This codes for CASSRPGAGGAYNEQFF.

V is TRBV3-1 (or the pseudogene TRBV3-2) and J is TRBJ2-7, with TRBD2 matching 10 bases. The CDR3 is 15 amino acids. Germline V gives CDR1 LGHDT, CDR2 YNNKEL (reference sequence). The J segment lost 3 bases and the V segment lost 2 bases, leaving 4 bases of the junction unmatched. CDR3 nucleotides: TGTGCCAGCAGCCAATCTAGCGGGGGAAGCTACGAGCAGTACGTC. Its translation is CASSQSSGGSYEQYV.

CDR3 in DNA: TGCAGTGCTAGAAGGGGAGAAGCTTTCTTT. It yields the protein CSARRGEAFF. The gene calls are TRBV20-1 and TRBJ1-1; a weak D match, TRBD1 (5 bases). Germline lookup yields CDR1 DFQATT and CDR2 SNEGSKA (reference sequence). This CDR3 spans 10 amino acids. V lost 2 bases and J lost 8, with 6 bases in between.

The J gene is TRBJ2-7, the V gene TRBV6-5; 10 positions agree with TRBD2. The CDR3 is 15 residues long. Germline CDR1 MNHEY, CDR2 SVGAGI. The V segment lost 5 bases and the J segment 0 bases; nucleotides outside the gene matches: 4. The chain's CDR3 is CASSLAGAGSYEQYF. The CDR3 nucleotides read TGTGCCAGCAGTCTAGCGGGAGCGGGCTCCTACGAGCAGTACTTC.

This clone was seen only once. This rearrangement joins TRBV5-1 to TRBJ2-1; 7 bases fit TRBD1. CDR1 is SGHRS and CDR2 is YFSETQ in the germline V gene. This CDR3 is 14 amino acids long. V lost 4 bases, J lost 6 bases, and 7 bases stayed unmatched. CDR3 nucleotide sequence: TGCGCCAGCAGCCTCCGGGACAGCCTCAATGAGCAGTTCTTC. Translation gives CASSLRDSLNEQFF. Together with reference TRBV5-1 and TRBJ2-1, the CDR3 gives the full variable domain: KAGVTQTPRYLIKTRGQQVTLSCSPISGHRSVSWYQQTPGQGLQFLFEYFSETQRNKGNFPGRFSGRQFSNSRSEMNVSTLELGDSALYLCASSLRDSLNEQFFGPGTRLTVL.

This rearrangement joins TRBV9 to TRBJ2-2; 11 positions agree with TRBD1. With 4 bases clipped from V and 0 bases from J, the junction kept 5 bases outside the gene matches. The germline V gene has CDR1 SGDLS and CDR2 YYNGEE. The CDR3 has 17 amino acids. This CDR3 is CASSWQDRGPNTGELFF. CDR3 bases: TGTGCCAGCAGCTGGCAGGACAGGGGGCCGAACACCGGGGAGCTGTTTTTT.

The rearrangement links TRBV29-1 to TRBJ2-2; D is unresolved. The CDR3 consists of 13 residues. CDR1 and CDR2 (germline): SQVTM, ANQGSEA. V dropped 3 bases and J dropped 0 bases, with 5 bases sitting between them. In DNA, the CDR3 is TGCAGCGTTGATGTAGCGAACACCGGGGAGCTGTTTTTT. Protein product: CSVDVANTGELFF.